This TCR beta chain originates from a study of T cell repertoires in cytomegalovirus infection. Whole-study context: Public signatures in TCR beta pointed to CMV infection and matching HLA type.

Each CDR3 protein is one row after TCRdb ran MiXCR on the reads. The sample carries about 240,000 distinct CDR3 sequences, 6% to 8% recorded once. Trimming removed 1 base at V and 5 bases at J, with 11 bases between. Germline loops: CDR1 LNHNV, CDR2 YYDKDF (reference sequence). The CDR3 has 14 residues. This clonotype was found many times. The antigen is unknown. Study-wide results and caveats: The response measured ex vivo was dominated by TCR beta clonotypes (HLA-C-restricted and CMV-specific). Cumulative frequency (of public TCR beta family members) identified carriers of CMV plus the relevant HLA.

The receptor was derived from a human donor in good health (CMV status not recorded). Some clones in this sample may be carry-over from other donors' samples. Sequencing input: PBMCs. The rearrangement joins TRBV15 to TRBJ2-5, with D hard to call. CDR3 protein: CATSRAGSRETQYF. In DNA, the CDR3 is TGTGCCACCAGCAGAGCCGGCAGCCGGGAGACCCAGTACTTC.